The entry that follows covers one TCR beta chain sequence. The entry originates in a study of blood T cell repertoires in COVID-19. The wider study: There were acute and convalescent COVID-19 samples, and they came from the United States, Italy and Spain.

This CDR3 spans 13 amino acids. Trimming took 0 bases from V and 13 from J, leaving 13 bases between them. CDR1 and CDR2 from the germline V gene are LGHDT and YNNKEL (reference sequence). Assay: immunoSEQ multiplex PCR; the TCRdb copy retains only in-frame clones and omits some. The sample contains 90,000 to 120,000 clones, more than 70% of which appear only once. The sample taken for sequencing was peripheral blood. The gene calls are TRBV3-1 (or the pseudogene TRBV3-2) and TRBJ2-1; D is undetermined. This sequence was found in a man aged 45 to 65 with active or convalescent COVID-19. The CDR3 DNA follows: TGTGCCAGCAGCCAAGATCGGAGCTTCACCCAGTTCTTC. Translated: CASSQDRSFTQFF.